This T cell receptor beta chain was identified in a study of identical twins. Study-level points and caveats: Conclusions relied on cross-sectional statistical analysis, not following the same donors. Researchers caution that invariant MAIT and iNKT cells could partly confound zero-insertion analyses. Less excess twin sharing appeared in beta out-of-frame sequences.

Unique molecular identifiers were present on the cDNA, and a universal primer site came from template switching. TCRdb redid the calling of the 5' RACE reads with MiXCR, one entry per CDR3 protein. The sample has 500,000 to 700,000 distinct CDR3 sequences; about 7.6% are singletons. The germline CDR1 and CDR2 sequences are SGHRS and YFSETQ. CDR3 length: 13 residues. The ends lost 0 bases at V and 15 bases at J; junction bases unmatched: 9. This clonotype was observed a few times. The antigen is unknown. These data are also associated with another study on yellow fever vaccine responses in identical twins.

The sequence was obtained from a young woman in good health. Sequences were obtained from PBMCs. The chain joins TRBV5-1 to TRBJ2-1, with 7 bases identical to TRBD2. The CDR3 nucleotides read TGCGCCAGCAGCTTGGCCCTGGGGGAGGGCGCGTTCTTC. Encoded protein: CASSLALGEGAFF.